A selection of T cell receptor beta chains follows, all from one sample in a study of blood T cells in healthy people across ages. One entry per CDR3 protein, called by TCRdb with MiXCR from the 5' RACE reads. Of about 1,400,000 distinct CDR3 sequences listed, roughly 40% are singletons. The sample taken for sequencing was blood. These TCRs come from a woman aged 18-35 years in good health. Each CDR3 is given without its conserved first and last residue. For some rows the clone size is stated as once, few or many, or as a class when expanded; others skip it.

>once|TRBJ2-5|TRBV6-2/TRBV6-3
ASSYVQGSYKQY
>-|TRBJ1-2|TRBV4-2
PSSQDRAGYT
>few|TRBJ2-7|TRBV4-1
ASSQEILYEQY
>few|TRBJ2-7|TRBV20-1
SAKSPYEQY
>many|TRBJ2-3|TRBV25-1
ASSGTSGEKISQY
>few|TRBJ2-1|TRBV4-1
ASSHTPGLAGANEQF
>-|TRBJ1-4|TRBV10-3
AISERSLMTGGEKLF
>-|TRBJ2-1|TRBV27
ASSLISRGLAGVNEQF
>-|TRBJ2-3|TRBV9
ASSVGLSSTDTQY
>few|TRBJ1-5|TRBV28
ASSPQGAYQPQH
>-|TRBJ2-1|TRBV7-3
ASSLNAGFEQF
>once|TRBJ1-4|TRBV2
ASRGRPTNEKLF
>few|TRBJ1-1|TRBV4-1
ASSQVLGVRGDEAF
>-|TRBJ2-5|TRBV7-7
ASSLGITKAETQY
>-|-|TRBV30
TWSVVETQY
>-|TRBJ2-5|TRBV24-1
ATSDRQEQTQY
>few|TRBJ2-2|TRBV28
ASSRSRDRGGGELF
>few|TRBJ2-3|TRBV20-1
SAKGSAALDTQY
>few|TRBJ1-2|TRBV7-9
ASRSLYGYT
>-|TRBJ2-7|TRBV20-1
SAEHLRLAGGPYEQY
>-|TRBJ2-5|TRBV20-1
SARPTGFKETQY
>-|TRBJ1-2|TRBV14
ASSQESWIGYT
>-|-|TRBV2
ASSDRGTGGETQF
>many|TRBJ2-7|TRBV6-5
ASSYSSGGAYEQY
>-|TRBJ2-7|TRBV10-1
ASTRNRDDEQY
>few|TRBJ2-5|TRBV20-1
SARISPRSQETQY
>few|TRBJ2-5|TRBV4-1
ASSRSVQETQY
>-|TRBJ1-2|TRBV28
AHSASNYGYT
>-|TRBJ2-4|TRBV28
ASSPGGGGKNIQY
>-|TRBJ2-3|TRBV28
ASSPMGTATDTQY
>few|TRBJ1-1|TRBV12-3/TRBV12-4
ASTPFRGGAF
>-|TRBJ1-5|TRBV12-3/TRBV12-4
ASSYGRAQH
>few|TRBJ1-1|TRBV3-1
ASSQGTGESTEAF
>few|TRBJ1-1|TRBV12-5
ASGLVRGDTLTEAF
>many|TRBJ2-4|TRBV4-1
ASSQDSGGGNIQY
>-|TRBJ2-5|TRBV6-6
ASSYFQREGQETQY
>once|TRBJ1-4|TRBV3-1
ASSQDSVAELF
>many|TRBJ2-7|TRBV12-3/TRBV12-4
ASSFSVYEQY
>-|TRBJ2-1|TRBV4-1
ASSGRSTEYNNEQF
>-|TRBJ2-5|TRBV20-1
SARGGEVQETQY
>-|TRBJ2-1|TRBV6-2/TRBV6-3
AGSVTWQGPF
>-|TRBJ1-5|TRBV18
ASQGGIVQPQH
>few|TRBJ1-2|TRBV6-5
ASSLTGGSGYGYT
>-|TRBJ2-3|TRBV2
ASTRSTSEPDTQY
>few|TRBJ2-1|TRBV14
ASSPRGSGDEQF
>many|TRBJ2-1|TRBV7-3
ASSLTEGGPREQF
>few|TRBJ2-3|TRBV6-1
ASQDRGHADTQY
>few|TRBJ2-1|TRBV5-1
ASSLEAMGEQF
>-|TRBJ1-2|TRBV7-2
PSTTGGCGYT
>-|TRBJ2-1|TRBV3-1
ASSQDVTTMQPNEQF